This is a list of T cell receptor beta chains from one sample in a study of CD8 T cells in Susac syndrome. One entry per CDR3 protein, called by TCRdb with MiXCR from the immunoSEQ multiplex PCR reads. Of 300,000 to 350,000 distinct CDR3 sequences listed, roughly 94% are singletons. Sequencing was carried out using CD4+ T cells from PBMCs. The receptors were gathered from a human donor with multiple sclerosis. Both conserved end residues are part of each CDR3. The D gene is left open where the match is weak. Some rows mark clone size as missing; the rest say once, few, many or name a class of expanded clone.

TRBV12-3/TRBV12-4,TRBD1,-,TRBJ2-4,TGTGCCAGCCGGGGACAGCTAGCCAAAAACATTCAGTACTTC,CASRGQLAKNIQYF
TRBV4-2,-,-,TRBJ2-1,TGTGCCAGCAGCCAAGACCCCATGGGGACTCTTCGAAATGAGCAGTTCTTC,CASSQDPMGTLRNEQFF
TRBV15,TRBD1,few,TRBJ2-7,TGTGCCACCAGCCGAGACAGGGGGTACGAGCAGTACTTC,CATSRDRGYEQYF
TRBV7-2,TRBD2,-,TRBJ2-7,TGTGCCAGCAGCTTAACTAGCGGGAGGGCCGGTGCATACTTC,CASSLTSGRAGAYF
TRBV12-3/TRBV12-4,-,-,TRBJ2-3,TGTGCCAGCAGTGGGGACTTCCTCCAGGATACGCAGTATTTT,CASSGDFLQDTQYF
TRBV27,TRBD2,-,TRBJ2-5,TGTGCCAGCAGTCCTCGGACTAGCGGACGGGGAGAGACCCAGTACTTC,CASSPRTSGRGETQYF
TRBV4-2,TRBD2,-,TRBJ2-7,TGTGCCAGCAGCCAAGGACGGCTAGCGGGAGGGCCCTCCGGGGACGAGCAGTACTTC,CASSQGRLAGGPSGDEQYF
TRBV19,-,once,TRBJ2-2,TGTGCCAGTAGTGCCCATCCGACAGCGAACACCGGGGAGCTGTTTTTT,CASSAHPTANTGELFF
TRBV30,-,-,TRBJ1-2,TGTGCCTGGAGTGTGGGAGCCTATGGCTACACCTTC,CAWSVGAYGYTF
TRBV11-3,TRBD1,-,TRBJ2-5,TGTGCCAGCAGCTTTGGACAGGGACACCAAGAGACCCAGTACTTC,CASSFGQGHQETQYF
TRBV20-1,-,-,TRBJ2-2,TGCAGTGCTCCAGGAGTGGGGGGCGGGGAGCTGTTTTTT,CSAPGVGGGELFF
TRBV7-2,-,-,TRBJ1-1,TGTGCCAGCAGCTTAGTCCATCGGAACACTGAAGCTTTCTTT,CASSLVHRNTEAFF
TRBV6-5,-,few,TRBJ1-2,TGTGCCAGCAGTTATGGCACTCTAAACTATGGCTACACCTTC,CASSYGTLNYGYTF
TRBV5-1,TRBD1,-,TRBJ2-5,TGCGCCAGCAGCTTGGTCAGGGGGAAGGAGGAGACCCAGTACTTC,CASSLVRGKEETQYF
TRBV20-1,-,once,TRBJ2-1,TGCAGTGCTAGAGATTTGTCTGATGAGCAGTTCTTC,CSARDLSDEQFF
TRBV10-1,-,-,TRBJ2-5,TGCGCCAGCAGTGAATCAGCGTGGGGGACCCAGTACTTC,CASSESAWGTQYF
TRBV20-1,TRBD1,-,TRBJ2-7,TGCAGTGCCCGACAGGGCCCGTACGAGCAGTACTTC,CSARQGPYEQYF
TRBV29-1,TRBD1,-,TRBJ1-5,TGCAGCGTTGGCGGGGACAGGGGACAGCCCCAGCATTTT,CSVGGDRGQPQHF
TRBV14,TRBD1,-,TRBJ1-4,TGTGCCAGCAGCCAAGGACAGGGGGCTAATGAAAAACTGTTTTTT,CASSQGQGANEKLFF
TRBV2,TRBD2,-,TRBJ2-4,TGTGCCAGCAGTTTTCCGGGAGCGGGGGTGGAACTAGCCAAAAACATTCAGTACTTC,CASSFPGAGVELAKNIQYF
TRBV7-9,-,-,TRBJ1-2,TGTGCCAGCAGCTTATCCCCCGGGACCTCGGGCTACACCTTC,CASSLSPGTSGYTF
TRBV15,-,-,TRBJ1-2,TGTGCCACCAGCAGAGACCTTACACAGGGAAACTATGGCTACACCTTC,CATSRDLTQGNYGYTF
TRBV12-3/TRBV12-4,TRBD2,-,TRBJ2-1,TGTGCCAGCAGACCCGCCGGACTAGCGAACTACAATGAGCAGTTCTTC,CASRPAGLANYNEQFF
TRBV12-3/TRBV12-4,-,once,TRBJ1-5,TGTGCCAGCAGTCCCCTGGGCCAGAATCAGCCCCAGCATTTT,CASSPLGQNQPQHF
TRBV15,TRBD2,-,TRBJ2-3,TGTGCCACCAGCAGAGACCCCCCGGGGACTAGCGGGAGAGATACGCAGTATTTT,CATSRDPPGTSGRDTQYF
TRBV11-3,-,-,TRBJ2-3,TGTGCCAGCAGCTTACGGGGGAGGACAGATACGCAGTATTTT,CASSLRGRTDTQYF
TRBV5-1,-,-,TRBJ1-2,TGCGCCAGCACCAGGACAGCTAACTATGGCTACACCTTC,CASTRTANYGYTF
TRBV30,-,once,TRBJ2-3,TGTGCCTGGAGTGAGTCCACAGATACGCAGTATTTT,CAWSESTDTQYF
TRBV12-3/TRBV12-4,-,-,TRBJ2-3,TGTGCCAGCAGTTTTACTAGTGCGGCCCTCACAGATACGCAGTATTTT,CASSFTSAALTDTQYF
TRBV5-4,TRBD2,-,TRBJ2-2,TGTGCCAGCAGCTTAGGCGGGAGGGCAGGATGGAACACCGGGGAGCTGTTTTTT,CASSLGGRAGWNTGELFF
TRBV11-3,-,-,TRBJ1-4,TGTGCCAGCAGCAGCAGACACGAAAAACTGTTTTTT,CASSSRHEKLFF
TRBV7-9,-,-,TRBJ2-5,TGTGCCAGCACCCCTAGATGGACAGGCGGAGGGCGAGAGACCCAGTACTTC,CASTPRWTGGGRETQYF
TRBV20-1,TRBD2,once,TRBJ2-7,TGCAGTGCCTTTAGCGGGAGACCCTACGAGCAGTACTTC,CSAFSGRPYEQYF